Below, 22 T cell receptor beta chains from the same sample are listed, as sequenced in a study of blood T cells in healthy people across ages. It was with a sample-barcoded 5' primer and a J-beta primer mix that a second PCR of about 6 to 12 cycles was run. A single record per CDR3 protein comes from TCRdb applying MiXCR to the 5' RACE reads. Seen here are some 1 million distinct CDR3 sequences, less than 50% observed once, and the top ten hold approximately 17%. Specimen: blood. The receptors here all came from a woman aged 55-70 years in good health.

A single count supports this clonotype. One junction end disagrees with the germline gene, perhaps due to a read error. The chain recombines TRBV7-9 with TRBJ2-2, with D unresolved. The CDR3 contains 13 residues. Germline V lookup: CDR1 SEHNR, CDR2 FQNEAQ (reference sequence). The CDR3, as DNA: TGTGCCAGTAGCTTGGTCAACGCCGGGGAGCTGTTTTTT. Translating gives CASSLVNAGELFF.

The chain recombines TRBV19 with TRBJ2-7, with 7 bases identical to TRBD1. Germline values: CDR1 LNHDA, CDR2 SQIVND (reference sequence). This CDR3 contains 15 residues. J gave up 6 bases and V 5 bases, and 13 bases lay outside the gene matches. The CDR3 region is CASSVDRDSSIEQYF. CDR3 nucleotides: TGTGCCAGTAGTGTCGACAGGGATTCTTCGATCGAGCAGTACTTC.

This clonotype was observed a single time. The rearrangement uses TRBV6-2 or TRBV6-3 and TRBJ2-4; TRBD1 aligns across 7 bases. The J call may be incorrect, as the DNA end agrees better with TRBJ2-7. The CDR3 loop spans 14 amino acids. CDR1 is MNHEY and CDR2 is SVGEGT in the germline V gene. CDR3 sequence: CASREGTENYEQYF. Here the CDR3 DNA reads TGTGCCAGCAGGGAAGGGACAGAAAACTACGAGCAGTACTTC.

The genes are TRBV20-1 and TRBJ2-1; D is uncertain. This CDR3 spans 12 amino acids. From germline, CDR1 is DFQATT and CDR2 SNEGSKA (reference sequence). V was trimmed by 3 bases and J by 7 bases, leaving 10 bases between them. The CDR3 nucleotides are TGCAGTGCTAGGCAGTCTCCAAATGAGCAGTTCTTC. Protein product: CSARQSPNEQFF.

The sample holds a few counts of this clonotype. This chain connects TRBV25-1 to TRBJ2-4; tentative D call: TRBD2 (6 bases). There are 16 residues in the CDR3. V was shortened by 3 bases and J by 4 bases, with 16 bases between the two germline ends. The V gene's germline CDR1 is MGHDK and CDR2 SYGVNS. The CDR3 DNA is TGTGCCAGCAGTGAGAGACTAGTCAGGTCAAAAAACATTCAGTACTTC. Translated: CASSERLVRSKNIQYF.

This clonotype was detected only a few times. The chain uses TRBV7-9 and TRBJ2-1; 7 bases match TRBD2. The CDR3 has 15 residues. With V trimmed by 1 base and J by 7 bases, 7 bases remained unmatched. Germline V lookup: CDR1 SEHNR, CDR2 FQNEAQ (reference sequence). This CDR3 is CASSLEGGSRNEQFF. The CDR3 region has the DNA TGTGCCAGCAGCTTAGAGGGCGGGAGTCGGAATGAGCAGTTCTTC.

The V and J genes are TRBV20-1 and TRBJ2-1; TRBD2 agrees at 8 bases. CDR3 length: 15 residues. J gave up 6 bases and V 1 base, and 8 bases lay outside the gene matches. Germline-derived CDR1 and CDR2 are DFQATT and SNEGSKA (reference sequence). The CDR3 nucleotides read TGCAGTGCTAGAGTGGCGGGAGGCCTGCGCAATGAGCAGTTCTTC. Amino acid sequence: CSARVAGGLRNEQFF.

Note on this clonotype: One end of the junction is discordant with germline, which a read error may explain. For the CDR3, the DNA is TGTGCCAGCAGTTTAGGCAGGGGAAAATACAAGGAGCAGTTCTTC. Encoded protein: CASSLGRGKYKEQFF. This sequence joins TRBV27 and TRBJ2-1, with a weak D call TRBD1 (6 bases). Germline CDR1 MNHEY, CDR2 SMNVEV (reference sequence). The CDR3 totals 15 residues.

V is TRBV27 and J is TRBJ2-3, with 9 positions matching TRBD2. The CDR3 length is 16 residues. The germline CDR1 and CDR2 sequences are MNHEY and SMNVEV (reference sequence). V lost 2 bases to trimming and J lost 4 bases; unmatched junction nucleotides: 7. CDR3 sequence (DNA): TGTGCCAGCAGTTTAGTTAGCGGGAGAGTCGCAGATACGCAGTATTTT. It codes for CASSLVSGRVADTQYF.

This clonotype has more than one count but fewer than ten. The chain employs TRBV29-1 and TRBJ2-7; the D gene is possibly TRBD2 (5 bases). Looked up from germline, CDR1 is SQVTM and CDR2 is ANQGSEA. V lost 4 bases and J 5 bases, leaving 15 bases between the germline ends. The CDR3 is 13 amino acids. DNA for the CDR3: TGCAGCGTTGGAGGCGGGCTCGCCGACGAGCAGTACTTC. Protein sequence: CSVGGGLADEQYF.

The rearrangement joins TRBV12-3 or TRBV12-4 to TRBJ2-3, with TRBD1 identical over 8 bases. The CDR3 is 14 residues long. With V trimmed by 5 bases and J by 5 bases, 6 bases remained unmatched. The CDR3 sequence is CASSRQGAGDTQYF. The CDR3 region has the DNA TGTGCCAGCAGTCGCCAGGGGGCCGGAGATACGCAGTATTTT.

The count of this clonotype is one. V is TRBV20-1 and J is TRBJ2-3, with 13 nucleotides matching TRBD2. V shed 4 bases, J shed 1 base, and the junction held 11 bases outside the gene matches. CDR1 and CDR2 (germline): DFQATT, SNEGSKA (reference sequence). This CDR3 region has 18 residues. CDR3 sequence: CSATRTSGGTPGTDTQYF. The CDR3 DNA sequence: TGCAGTGCTACTCGGACTAGCGGGGGAACTCCTGGCACAGATACGCAGTATTTT.

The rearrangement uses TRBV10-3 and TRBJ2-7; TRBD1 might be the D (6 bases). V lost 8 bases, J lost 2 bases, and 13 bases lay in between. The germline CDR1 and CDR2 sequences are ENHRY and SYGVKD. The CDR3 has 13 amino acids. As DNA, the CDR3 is TGTGCCATCGGGGGCAACGGAGCCTACGAGCAGTACTTC. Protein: CAIGGNGAYEQYF.

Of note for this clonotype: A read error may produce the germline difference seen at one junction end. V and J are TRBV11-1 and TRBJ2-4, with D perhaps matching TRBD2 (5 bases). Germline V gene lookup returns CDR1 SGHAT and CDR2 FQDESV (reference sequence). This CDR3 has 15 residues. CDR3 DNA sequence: TGTGCCAGCAGCCCTATCGAGGGAGCCGAAAACATTCAGTACTTC. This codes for CASSPIEGAENIQYF.

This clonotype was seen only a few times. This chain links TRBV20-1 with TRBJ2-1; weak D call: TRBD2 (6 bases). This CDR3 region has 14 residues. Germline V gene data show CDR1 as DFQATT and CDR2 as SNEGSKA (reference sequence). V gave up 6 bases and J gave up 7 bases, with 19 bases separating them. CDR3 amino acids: CSANDGRTTNEQFF. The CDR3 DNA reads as TGCAGTGCCAACGACGGGCGGACTACAAATGAGCAGTTCTTC.

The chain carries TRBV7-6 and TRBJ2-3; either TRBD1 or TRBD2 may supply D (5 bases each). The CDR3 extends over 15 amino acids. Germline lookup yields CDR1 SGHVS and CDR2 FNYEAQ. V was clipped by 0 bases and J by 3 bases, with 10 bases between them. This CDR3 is CASSLAVGVTDTQYF. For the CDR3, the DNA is TGTGCCAGCAGCTTAGCGGTGGGGGTGACAGATACGCAGTATTTT.

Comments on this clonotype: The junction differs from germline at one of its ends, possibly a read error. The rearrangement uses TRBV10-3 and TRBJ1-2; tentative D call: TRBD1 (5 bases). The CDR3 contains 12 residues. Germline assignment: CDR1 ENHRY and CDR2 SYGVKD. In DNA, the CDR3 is TGTGCCATCAGTGAGATAGACAGAGACTACATCTTC. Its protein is CAISEIDRDYIF.

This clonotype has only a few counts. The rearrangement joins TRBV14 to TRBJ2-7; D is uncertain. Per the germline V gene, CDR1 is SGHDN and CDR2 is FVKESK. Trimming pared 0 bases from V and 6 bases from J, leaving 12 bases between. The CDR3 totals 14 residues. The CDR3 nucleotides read TGTGCCAGCAGCCAAGATTTCTCATCGGGCGAGCAGTACTTC. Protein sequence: CASSQDFSSGEQYF.

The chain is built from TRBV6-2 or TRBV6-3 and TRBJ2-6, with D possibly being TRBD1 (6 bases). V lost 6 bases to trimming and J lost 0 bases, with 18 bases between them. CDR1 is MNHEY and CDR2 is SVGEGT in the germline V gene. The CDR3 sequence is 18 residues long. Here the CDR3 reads CASSYRQDLFSGANVLTF. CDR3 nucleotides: TGTGCCAGCAGCTACCGACAGGATCTCTTCTCTGGGGCCAACGTCCTGACTTTC.

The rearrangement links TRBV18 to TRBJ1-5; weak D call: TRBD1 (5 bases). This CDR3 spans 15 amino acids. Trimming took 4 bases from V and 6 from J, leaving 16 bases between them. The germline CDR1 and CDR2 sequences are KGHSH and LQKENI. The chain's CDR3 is CASSRVGGVGQPQHF. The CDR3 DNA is TGTGCCAGCTCACGTGTGGGGGGGGTCGGTCAGCCCCAGCATTTT.

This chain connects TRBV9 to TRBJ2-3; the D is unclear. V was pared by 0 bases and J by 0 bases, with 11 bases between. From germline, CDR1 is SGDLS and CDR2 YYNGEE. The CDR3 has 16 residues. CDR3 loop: CASSVGVTSSTDTQYF. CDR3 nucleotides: TGTGCCAGCAGCGTAGGCGTAACCTCTAGCACAGATACGCAGTATTTT.

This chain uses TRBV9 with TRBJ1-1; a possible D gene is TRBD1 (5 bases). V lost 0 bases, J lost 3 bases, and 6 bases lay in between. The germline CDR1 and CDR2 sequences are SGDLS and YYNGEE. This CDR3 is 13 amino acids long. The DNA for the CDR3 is TGTGCCAGCAGCGTAGGGGACGACACTGAAGCTTTCTTT. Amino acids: CASSVGDDTEAFF.